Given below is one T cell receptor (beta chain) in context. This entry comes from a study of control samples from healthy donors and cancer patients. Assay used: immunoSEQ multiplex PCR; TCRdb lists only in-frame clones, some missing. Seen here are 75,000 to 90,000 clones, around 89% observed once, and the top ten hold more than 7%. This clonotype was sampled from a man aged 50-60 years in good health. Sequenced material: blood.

DNA of the CDR3: TGTGCCAGTGTCAGGGCGCCTGAGCAGTTCTTC. Amino acid sequence: CASVRAPEQFF. The chain couples TRBV6-4 to TRBJ2-1, with D possibly being TRBD1 (5 bases). Trimming removed 9 bases from V and 9 bases from J, with 12 bases in between. Per the germline V gene, CDR1 is MRHNA and CDR2 is SNTAGT. CDR3 size: 11 residues.